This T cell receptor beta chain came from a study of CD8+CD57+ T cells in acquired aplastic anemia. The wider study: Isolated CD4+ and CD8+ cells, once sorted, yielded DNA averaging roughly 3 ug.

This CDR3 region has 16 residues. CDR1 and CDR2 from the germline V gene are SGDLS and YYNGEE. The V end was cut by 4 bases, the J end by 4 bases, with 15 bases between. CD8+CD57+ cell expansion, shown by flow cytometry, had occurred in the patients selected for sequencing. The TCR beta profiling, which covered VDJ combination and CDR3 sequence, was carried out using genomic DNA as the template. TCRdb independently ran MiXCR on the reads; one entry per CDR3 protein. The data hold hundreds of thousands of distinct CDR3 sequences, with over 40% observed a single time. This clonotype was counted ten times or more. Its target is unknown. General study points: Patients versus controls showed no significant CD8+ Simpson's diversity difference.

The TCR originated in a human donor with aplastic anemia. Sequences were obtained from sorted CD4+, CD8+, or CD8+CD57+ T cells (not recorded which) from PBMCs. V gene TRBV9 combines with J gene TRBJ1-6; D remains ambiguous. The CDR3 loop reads CASSYSGRDYNSPLHF. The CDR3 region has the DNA TGTGCCAGCAGCTATAGCGGACGGGATTATAATTCACCCCTCCACTTT.